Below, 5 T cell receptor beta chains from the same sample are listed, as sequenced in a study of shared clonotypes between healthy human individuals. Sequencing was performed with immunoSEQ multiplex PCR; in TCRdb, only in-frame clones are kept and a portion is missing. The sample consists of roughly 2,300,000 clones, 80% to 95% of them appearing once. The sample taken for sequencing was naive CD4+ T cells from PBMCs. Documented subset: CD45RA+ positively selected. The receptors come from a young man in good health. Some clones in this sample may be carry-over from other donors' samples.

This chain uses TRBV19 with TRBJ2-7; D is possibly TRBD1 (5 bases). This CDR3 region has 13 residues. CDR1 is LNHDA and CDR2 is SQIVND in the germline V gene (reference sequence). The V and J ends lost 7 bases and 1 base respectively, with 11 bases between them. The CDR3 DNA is TGTGCCAGTACCGGGCAGGGATCCTACGAGCAGTACTTC. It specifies CASTGQGSYEQYF.

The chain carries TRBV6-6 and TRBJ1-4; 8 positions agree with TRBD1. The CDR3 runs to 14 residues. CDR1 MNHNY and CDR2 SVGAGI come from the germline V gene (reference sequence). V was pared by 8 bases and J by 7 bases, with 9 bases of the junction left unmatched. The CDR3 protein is CASLNTGGAEKLFF. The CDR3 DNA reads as TGTGCCAGCTTGAATACAGGGGGGGCTGAAAAACTGTTTTTT.

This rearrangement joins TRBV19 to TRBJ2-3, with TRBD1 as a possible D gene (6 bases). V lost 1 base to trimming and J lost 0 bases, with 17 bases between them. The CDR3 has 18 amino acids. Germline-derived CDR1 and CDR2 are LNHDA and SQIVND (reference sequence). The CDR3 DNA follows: TGTGCCAGTAGTATAGGGAGGAACAGGGCCTCTAGCACAGATACGCAGTATTTT. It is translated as CASSIGRNRASSTDTQYF.

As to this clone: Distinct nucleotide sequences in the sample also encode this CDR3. This CDR3 reads CASSTGAGNTEAFF. CDR3 DNA sequence: TGTGCCAGCAGCACAGGGGCTGGGAACACTGAAGCTTTCTTT. The chain joins TRBV9 to TRBJ1-1, with 7 bases matching TRBD1. Germline trimming cut 4 bases from V and 1 base from J; bases unmatched to any gene: 4. The CDR3 consists of 14 residues. Germline values: CDR1 SGDLS, CDR2 YYNGEE.

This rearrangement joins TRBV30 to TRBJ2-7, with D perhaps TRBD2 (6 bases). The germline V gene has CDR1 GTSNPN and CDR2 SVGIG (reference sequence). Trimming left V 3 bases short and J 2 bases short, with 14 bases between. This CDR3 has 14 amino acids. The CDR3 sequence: CAWRAPAGTYEQYF. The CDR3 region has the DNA TGTGCCTGGAGGGCTCCTGCGGGGACCTACGAGCAGTACTTC.